This T cell receptor (beta chain) was obtained from a study of blood T cells in healthy people across ages (dated by TCRdb to 2015 to 2017). Regarding the research as a whole: In model experiments, template switching captured roughly one uniquely barcoded TCR beta cDNA molecule for every two T cells. To track age-related changes in TCR beta repertoire diversity, the study relied on deep sequencing normalized with unique cDNA molecular identifiers. Donors were grouped into four age groups: young (average 16 years), middle-aged (over 35), aged (around 60) and long-lived (just over 80). For two donors (one aged 18 to 29 and one aged 80 or older), the study analyzed two additional independent replicas of 1 million unique cDNA reads from the same blood draw.

Measured from the cysteine to the phenylalanine, the CDR3 is 14 residues long. The sequence is cut down to CDR3 DNA, 42 bases in frame from base 1. The germline V gene specifies MNHNS as CDR1 and SASEGT as CDR2. This clonotype was seen only once. What antigen it recognizes has not been identified. It has no much larger one-base neighbor in the sample; base qualities were not kept. One read alone is weak evidence. Study-wide findings and limitations: There was a strong correlation between observed TCR beta diversity and the percentage of naive T cells measured by flow cytometry. Bulk unsorted PBMC profiling prevented conclusive comparison of naive and antigen-experienced compartments. Compared with the aged group, the long-lived group had more naive CD4+ T cells, fewer expanded clones and increased TCR diversity, suggesting age selection. Because the CMV infection status of the donors was unknown, age-related changes in expanded clonotypes may potentially have been confounded. Estimates of total diversity based on one million sequenced T cells were considered lower bounds and underestimates. Observed TCR beta diversity per million T cells fell roughly linearly with age, and a significant reduction was already apparent by age roughly 41.

The roughly 39 donors, aged about 6 to 100 years, were systemically healthy Caucasian individuals from Russia. Around 9.8 milliliters of peripheral blood were collected from each donor into EDTA-treated Vacutainer tubes. Ficoll-Paque density-gradient centrifugation was used to isolate PBMCs, with at least 7 million per sample. Trizol reagent was used to extract total RNA from PBMCs, with at least 6 micrograms per sample. For every donor, flow cytometry on a PBMC aliquot measured the percentage of naive CD45RAhigh/CD27high T cells. Receptor amplification or capture employed 5' RACE. Sequencing was carried out with an Illumina HiSeq 2500. A second PCR of about 6 to 11 cycles was run with a J-beta primer mix and a sample-barcoded 5' primer. Each TCR beta cDNA molecule received a unique molecular identifier from a template-switch 5' adaptor carrying 12 random nucleotides. Each sample yielded at least 2.5 million CDR3-containing paired-end reads. First-strand cDNA was synthesized from all RNA with the Mint cDNA synthesis kit, primed by a TRBC-specific oligonucleotide. Following uracil-DNA glycosylase treatment, a first 18-cycle PCR with universal primers M1SS and BC2_uni_R was performed on all cDNA. The study's own analysis went as follows. For normalization, 1 million high-quality reads were randomly selected from each sample, with every read carrying a distinct molecular identifier. Reads with shared molecular identifiers were discarded instead of being binned into consensus sequences. CDR3 identification, clonotype clustering and error correction used MiTCR with a Q25 quality threshold and the strictest error-elimination algorithm. A nonparametric unseen species model using Euler transformation provided a lower-bound estimate of total TCR beta diversity. The public reads were run again by TCRdb, first through fastp at Q25 and then through MiXCR, and only productive beta chains were kept. Each CDR3 protein gets just one entry, which takes the most common genes and DNA from the rows behind it. What appears here as the V and J calls and clone size reflects TCRdb's work, not the paper's. The sample includes about 840,000 distinct CDR3 sequences, with about 28% observed a single time. The top ten constitute 10% to 13% of the sample.

The data were also submitted as part of a second study, on T cells of mothers and their children. The second study reports: Nine systemically healthy Caucasian individuals served as donors, namely three mothers together with their six children. cDNA synthesis used all of the extracted RNA, with 1.5 ug of RNA in each 15 ul reaction. In the second PCR, sample barcodes and 2-4 random nucleotides were introduced via the M1S primer. Each mother yielded over 8.5 million TCR beta CDR3 reads and each child roughly 3.1 million reads. Thymic selection shapes the output of TCR recombination in a similar way in related and unrelated pairs, and inherited differences have a minor effect. Normalized repertoire overlap was always slightly but never significantly higher in related than unrelated mother-child pairs. Persistent microchimeric T cell clones were not detected, at a sensitivity of about 100 clones per million clonotypes. To look for features that set related mother-child pairs apart from unrelated individuals, the researchers ran deep NGS to compare the TCR beta repertoires of mothers and children. The mean age was roughly 36 +/- 4 years for the mothers and about 10 +/- 4 years for the children. After adapter ligation with NEBNext reagents, the libraries were sequenced on Illumina HiSeq 2000 with 100+100 nt paired-end reads. To avoid cross-contamination, the mother libraries and the child libraries were prepared a month apart and sequenced in separate runs. For each donor, somewhere between roughly 500,000 and 2,100,000 distinct TCR beta clonotypes were identified. Naive TCR beta clonotypes were estimated from low-frequency clonotypes matched to each donor's FACS-determined naive share, without sorting.

The chain joins TRBV6-1 to TRBJ2-7; the D gene is possibly TRBD2, with 6 bases matching. The J call may be faulty, since TRBJ2-5 better matches the DNA end. Sequencing input: blood. The TCR originated in a woman between 35 and 50 years old in good health. The nucleotide sequence is TGTGCCAGCAGTTTACAGGAGGGTTGGGAGACCCAGTACTTC. Its protein reads: CASSLQEGWETQYF.